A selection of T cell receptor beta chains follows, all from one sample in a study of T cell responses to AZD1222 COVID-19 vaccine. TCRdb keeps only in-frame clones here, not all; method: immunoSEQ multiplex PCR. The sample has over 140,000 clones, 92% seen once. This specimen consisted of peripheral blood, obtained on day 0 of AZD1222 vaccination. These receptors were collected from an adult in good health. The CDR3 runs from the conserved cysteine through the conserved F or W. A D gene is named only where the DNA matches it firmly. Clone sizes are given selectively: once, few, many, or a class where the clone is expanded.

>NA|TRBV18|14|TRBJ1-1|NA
CASSPMGSNTEAFF
TGTGCCAGCTCACCAATGGGTTCGAACACTGAAGCTTTCTTT
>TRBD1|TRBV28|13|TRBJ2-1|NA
CASSRQGLNEQFF
TGTGCCAGCAGCCGACAGGGGTTGAATGAGCAGTTCTTC
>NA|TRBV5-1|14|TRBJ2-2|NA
CASGGRTNTGELFF
TGCGCCAGTGGGGGCAGGACGAACACCGGGGAGCTGTTTTTT
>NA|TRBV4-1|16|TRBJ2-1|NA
CASSQLTGGGVNEQFF
TGCGCCAGCAGCCAACTAACTGGGGGCGGGGTCAATGAGCAGTTCTTC
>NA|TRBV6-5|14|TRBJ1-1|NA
CASSQYRLNTEAFF
TGTGCCAGCAGCCAATACAGGCTAAACACTGAAGCTTTCTTT
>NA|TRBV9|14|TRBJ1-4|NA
CASSDKTAYEKLFF
TGTGCCAGCAGCGACAAGACAGCCTATGAAAAACTGTTTTTT
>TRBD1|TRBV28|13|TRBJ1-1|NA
CASRTGGFTEAFF
TGTGCCAGCAGGACAGGGGGGTTCACTGAAGCTTTCTTT
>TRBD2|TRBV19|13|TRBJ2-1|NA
CASGGAGFDEQFF
TGTGCCAGCGGGGGAGCGGGATTCGATGAGCAGTTCTTC
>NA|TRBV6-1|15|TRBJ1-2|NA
CASSEALPGNYGYTF
TGTGCCAGCAGTGAAGCGCTGCCAGGCAACTATGGCTACACCTTC
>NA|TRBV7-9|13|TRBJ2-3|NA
CASSLAGEDTQYF
TGTGCCAGCAGCTTGGCAGGGGAAGATACGCAGTATTTT
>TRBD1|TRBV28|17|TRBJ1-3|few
CASSSHKQGAPGNTIYF
TGTGCCAGCAGTTCTCATAAACAGGGGGCCCCTGGAAACACCATATATTTT
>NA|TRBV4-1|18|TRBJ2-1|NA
CASSHTLQRQKLYNEQFF
TGCGCCAGCAGCCACACCCTGCAGCGACAGAAACTTTACAATGAGCAGTTCTTC
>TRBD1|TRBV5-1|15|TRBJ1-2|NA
CASSATLDRVDGYTF
TGCGCCAGCAGCGCTACCTTAGACAGGGTTGATGGCTACACCTTC
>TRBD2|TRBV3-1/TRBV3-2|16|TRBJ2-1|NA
CASSPGLAGFYNEQFF
TGTGCCAGCAGCCCAGGACTAGCGGGGTTCTACAATGAGCAGTTCTTC
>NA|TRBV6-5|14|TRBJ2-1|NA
CASIKENPYNEQFF
TGTGCCAGCATTAAGGAAAATCCCTACAATGAGCAGTTCTTC
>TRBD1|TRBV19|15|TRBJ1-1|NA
CASNLKGAENTEAFF
TGTGCCAGTAACTTGAAGGGGGCAGAAAACACTGAAGCTTTCTTT
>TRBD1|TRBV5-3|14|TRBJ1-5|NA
CARSRTGDSQPQHF
TGTGCCAGAAGCCGGACAGGGGACAGTCAGCCCCAGCATTTT
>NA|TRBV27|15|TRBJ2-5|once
CASSLGASVVETQYF
TGTGCCAGCAGTTTGGGCGCCTCAGTTGTAGAGACCCAGTACTTC
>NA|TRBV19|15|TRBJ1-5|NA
CASSQTVQSNQPQHF
TGTGCCAGTAGTCAGACAGTCCAGAGCAATCAGCCCCAGCATTTT
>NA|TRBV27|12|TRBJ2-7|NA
CASSLGGYEQYF
TGTGCCAGCAGTCTGGGGGGTTACGAGCAGTACTTC
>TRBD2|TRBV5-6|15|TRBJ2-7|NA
CASSLPRTSSYEQYF
TGTGCCAGCAGCCTACCGCGGACTAGCTCCTACGAGCAGTACTTC
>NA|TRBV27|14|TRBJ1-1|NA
CASSIGVPNTEAFF
TGTGCCAGCAGTATAGGGGTCCCGAACACTGAAGCTTTCTTT
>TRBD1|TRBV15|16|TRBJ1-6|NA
CATSRGLGTDNSPLHF
TGTGCCACCAGCAGAGGACTCGGGACAGATAATTCACCCCTCCACTTT
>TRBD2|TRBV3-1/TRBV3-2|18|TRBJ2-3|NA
CASSQGGGLAGPTHTQYF
TGTGCCAGCAGCCAAGGGGGAGGACTAGCGGGCCCAACTCATACGCAGTATTTT
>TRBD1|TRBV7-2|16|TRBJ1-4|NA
CASSPGSDRGPKKLFF
TGTGCCAGCAGCCCTGGCAGTGACAGGGGCCCTAAAAAACTGTTTTTT
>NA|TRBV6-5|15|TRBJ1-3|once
CASRSTASSGNTIYF
TGTGCCAGCAGATCGACAGCCAGCTCTGGAAACACCATATATTTT
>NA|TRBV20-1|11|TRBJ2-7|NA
CSATQAYEQYF
TGCAGTGCTACACAGGCTTACGAGCAGTACTTC
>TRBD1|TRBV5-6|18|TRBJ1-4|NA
CASSSQTGGTTTNEKLFF
TGTGCCAGCAGCTCTCAGACAGGGGGCACTACAACTAATGAAAAACTGTTTTTT
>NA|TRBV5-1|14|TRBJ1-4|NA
CASSLLTTNEKLFF
TGCGCCAGCAGCTTGCTCACAACTAATGAAAAACTGTTTTTT
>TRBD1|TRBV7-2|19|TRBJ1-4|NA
CASSLVSGQGGWTNEKLFF
TGTGCCAGCAGCTTAGTATCCGGTCAGGGGGGGTGGACTAATGAAAAACTGTTTTTT
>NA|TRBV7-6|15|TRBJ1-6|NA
CASSRSGNYNSPLHF
TGTGCCAGCAGCCGCTCGGGGAACTATAATTCACCCCTCCACTTT
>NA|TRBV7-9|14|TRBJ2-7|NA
CASSLGSSNYEQYF
TGTGCCAGCAGCTTAGGTTCCAGCAACTACGAGCAGTACTTC
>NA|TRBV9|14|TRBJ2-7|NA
CASSKSYRDYEQYF
TGTGCCAGCAGCAAATCCTACAGGGACTACGAGCAGTACTTC
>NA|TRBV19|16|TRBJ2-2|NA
CASSSFRTSNTGELFF
TGTGCCAGTAGTAGCTTCAGGACATCGAACACCGGGGAGCTGTTTTTT
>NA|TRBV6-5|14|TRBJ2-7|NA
CASSRTGSSYEQYF
TGTGCCAGCAGTCGGACGGGAAGCTCCTACGAGCAGTACTTC
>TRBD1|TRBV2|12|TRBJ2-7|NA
CASSSGGYEQYF
TGTGCCAGCAGTTCAGGGGGCTACGAGCAGTACTTC